The T cell receptor beta chain under discussion was sequenced for a study of response to subunit inactivated influenza vaccine. Trimming left V 0 bases short and J 5 bases short, with 13 bases between. The CDR3 is 16 amino acids. CDR1 is SGHTA, CDR2 FQGTGA, per germline. TCRdb used MiXCR to reprocess the RT-PCR reads, holding one entry per CDR3 protein. The sample holds some 550,000 distinct CDR3 sequences, around a quarter seen once. The data were also submitted as part of a second study, on T cells expressing NK-cell markers. That study adds: UMI-tagged 5'RACE template switching yielded the TCR beta cDNA. Underlying the TCR beta repertoires were sorted CD3+CD56+NKG2C+, CD3+CD56+NKG2C- and CD3+CD56-NKG2C+ T cells. The dominant NKG2C+ clonotypes represented 1.0-7.0% of CD8+ T cells in over 5 donors. The same clonotypes also predominated in the CD3+CD56-NKG2C+ fraction of several donors. What remained unclear was the HCMV specificity of expanded NKG2C+ T cell clones.

Material: CD4+ T cells sorted from PBMCs, obtained 11 to 12 days after vaccination. The clonotype originates from a man aged 50-59 years who received an inactivated influenza vaccine. This sequence joins TRBV7-3 and TRBJ2-2; a weak D match, TRBD1 (5 bases). The CDR3 coding sequence is TGTGCCAGCAGCTTAACAGGGGATATGTATACCGGGGAGCTGTTTTTT. It codes for CASSLTGDMYTGELFF.